This T cell receptor (beta chain) was identified in a study of cytomegalovirus exposure and HLA in healthy donors. Whole-study context: Among the 350 to 500 donors who were genotyped, about 84% fell in the genetic ancestry cluster that is associated with self-reported Caucasian donors. General study results and limits: Later analysis indicated greater clonal expansion among HLA-associated TCR beta chains than among equally common other chains. A missense DCLRE1C variant was associated with V- and J-gene trimming of TCR beta chains in a later analysis, and an independent cohort replicated the association. Later analysis showed most CMV-associated TCR beta chains appearing HLA-restricted.

The PCR contained 60 Vbeta and 13 Jbeta primers. Method: immunoSEQ multiplex PCR; TCRdb's copy keeps in-frame clones and lacks some. The table shows 130,000 or so clones, with around 80% occurring only once. The V end was cut by 6 bases, the J end by 0 bases, with 17 bases between. This CDR3 is built from 16 residues. Looked up from germline, CDR1 is MDHEN and CDR2 is SYDVKM. Turning to this clone: What it binds is not known.

This sequence was found in a man aged 18 to 35 in good health and CMV-seropositive. The sequenced material came from PBMCs. This chain joins TRBV28 and TRBJ2-5, with D perhaps TRBD2 (6 bases). The CDR3 DNA reads as TGTGCCAGCAGCTACCAGTGGGGGGTGAACCAAGAGACCCAGTACTTC. This gives the protein CASSYQWGVNQETQYF.